This T cell receptor (beta chain) came from a study of T cells in Graves' hyperthyroidism and ophthalmopathy (dated by TCRdb to between 2017 and 2020). For the wider study: Peripheral blood samples were taken at the time of initial diagnosis, prior to any treatment. To identify distinguishing TCR V-J signatures, a discovery cohort of 100 patients was used, comprising roughly 45 with Graves' ophthalmopathy and 57 with stable Graves' hyperthyroidism. Prospective prediction of ophthalmopathy was tested in an independent validation cohort consisting of some 20 hyperthyroidism patients and approximately 16 patients who later progressed to ophthalmopathy. The 100 or so discovery patients were divided at random into training and test sets in a 7:3 ratio. In six Graves' hyperthyroidism patients, the study also compared T-cell repertoires from thyroid tissue with T-cell repertoires from blood. After sampling, hyperthyroidism patients received methimazole starting at 30 mg daily, and ophthalmopathy patients received high-dose intravenous methylprednisolone. The paper reports TCR Vbeta CDR3 sequencing of over 130 peripheral blood samples: under 45 ophthalmopathy, around 80 hyperthyroidism and approximately 17 progressor patients. The investigation overall reported the following: A model built on a 13 V-J signature distinguished ophthalmopathy from stable hyperthyroidism, reaching around 90% sensitivity and about 81% specificity in cross-validation and 80%/75% in testing. No statistical method was used to fix the sample size in advance, and group allocation was not hidden from the investigators. Most expanded thyroid clonotypes (frequency above 0.001) were also found in blood, which suggests that blood repertoires may mirror thyroid immune responses. During validation, the model predicted progression to ophthalmopathy a median of approximately 6.5 months ahead of onset, with approximately 70% sensitivity and 72.22% specificity.

The CDR3 starts with the cysteine, ends with the phenylalanine, and has 14 residues. Only the CDR3 portion is preserved as DNA: 42 bases, with reading frame beginning at the first base. Looking up the germline V gene (reference sequence) yields CDR1 DFQATT and CDR2 SNEGSKA. Germline trimming amounts to 2 bases on V and 2 bases on J, with 2 as the count of junction bases outside the gene matches. The TCR beta CDR3 regions were amplified from the RNA transcripts. A first-round RT-PCR of the TCR CDR3 used the HTBI primer set with the Qiagen OneStep RT-PCR kit. Libraries were constructed in a second round of multiplex PCR, after which size selection and purification were performed. Sequencing of the libraries was done on an Illumina HiSeq2000 using paired-end 100 bp reads. The original pipeline was this. Raw data were processed with SOAPnuke, discarding reads with adapters, uncalled bases, mean Phred below 15, or no exact constant-primer or identifier match. High-quality paired reads were merged using COPE v1.2.5, and each unique nucleotide sequence was defined as a clonotype. MiTCR v1.1 was used to align the clonotypes against IMGT TRBV, TRBD and TRBJ reference segments. Analysis was restricted to V-J combinations with a frequency above 0.0001, which covered about 99% of repertoires. A TCS score was defined as the ratio between F50 (clonal expansion) and ExV (chaos), using BLOSUM62-based TCRdist between CDR3 peptides within each V-J. Welch's t-statistics and random forest reduced around 510 V-J features to roughly 13, which were used in a naive Bayes classifier (R e1071). The public reads were reanalyzed by TCRdb: fastp trimming at Q25, MiXCR alignment, in-frame beta chains only. Identical CDR3 proteins give one entry, which carries the most common genes and DNA. TCRdb, not the original authors, processed these V and J calls. This sample gives roughly 300,000 distinct CDR3 sequences in total; roughly 23% of them show up just once. The ten most abundant clones make up around 50% of the sample.

This clonotype was counted at least ten times. What this receptor recognizes is not known. No much larger clone exists at a distance of one base, and base qualities are not known. Stable Graves' hyperthyroidism was defined as the absence of progression to ophthalmopathy over 18 months of follow-up. Hyperthyroidism patients were newly diagnosed, had a disease duration of under 2 months, and were aged 18 to 65 years. The study excluded patients with uncontrolled infections, other autoimmune diseases, pregnancy or lactation. Diagnoses were established on the basis of clinical symptoms, serum thyroxine and TRAb, thyroid ultrasound, and orbital computed tomography. PBMCs were isolated from 10 ml of fresh peripheral blood by Ficoll-Paque density gradient centrifugation. Total RNA was extracted with Trizol reagent, and quality was checked on an Agilent 2100 Bioanalyzer.

The rearranged segments are TRBV20-1 and TRBJ1-1; 10 junctional bases match TRBD1. The receptor's source is a woman aged 45-65 years with Graves' hyperthyroidism. Specimen: blood. The CDR3 has the sequence CSARKTGGNTEAFF. The base sequence is TGCAGTGCTAGAAAGACAGGGGGCAACACTGAAGCTTTCTTT.